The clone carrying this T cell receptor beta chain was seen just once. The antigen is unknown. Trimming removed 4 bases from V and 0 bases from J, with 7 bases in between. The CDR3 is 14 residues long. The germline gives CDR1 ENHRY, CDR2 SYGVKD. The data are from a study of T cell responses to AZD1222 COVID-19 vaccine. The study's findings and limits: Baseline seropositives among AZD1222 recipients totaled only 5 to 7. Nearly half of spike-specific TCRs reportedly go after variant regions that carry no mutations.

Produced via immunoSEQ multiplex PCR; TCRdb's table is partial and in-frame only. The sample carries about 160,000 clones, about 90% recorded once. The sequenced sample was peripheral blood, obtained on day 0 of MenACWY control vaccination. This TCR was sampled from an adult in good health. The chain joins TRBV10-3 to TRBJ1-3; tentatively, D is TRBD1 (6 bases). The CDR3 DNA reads TGTGCCATCAGTGGGGGGGCCTCTGGAAACACCATATATTTT. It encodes CAISGGASGNTIYF.